This T cell receptor beta chain was identified in a study of T cell responses to AZD1222 COVID-19 vaccine. The data were produced by immunoSEQ multiplex PCR, yet TCRdb's version contains in-frame clones alone and is incomplete. The sample yields some 120,000 clones, roughly 91% seen once. This clone has a single count. Germline CDR1 SGHNT, CDR2 YYREEE (reference sequence). The V end lost 4 bases, the J end lost 1 base, and 9 bases lay between the germline ends. There are 13 residues in the CDR3. This specimen was peripheral blood, taken on day 0 of AZD1222 vaccination. The origin of this receptor is an adult in good health. The chain recombines TRBV5-4 with TRBJ2-7; D remains ambiguous. The CDR3 protein is CASSQVGSYEQYF. The CDR3 DNA follows: TGTGCCAGCAGCCAGGTGGGATCCTACGAGCAGTACTTC.